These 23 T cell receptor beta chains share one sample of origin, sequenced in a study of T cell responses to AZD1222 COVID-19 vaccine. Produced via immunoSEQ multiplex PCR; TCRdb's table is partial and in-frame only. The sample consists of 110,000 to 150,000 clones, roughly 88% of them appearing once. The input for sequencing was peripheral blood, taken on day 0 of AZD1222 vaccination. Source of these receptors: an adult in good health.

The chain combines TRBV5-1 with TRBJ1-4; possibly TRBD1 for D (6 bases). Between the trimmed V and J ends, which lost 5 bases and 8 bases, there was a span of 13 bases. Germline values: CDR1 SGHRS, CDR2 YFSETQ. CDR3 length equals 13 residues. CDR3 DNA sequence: TGCGCCAGCAGTTCTGGACAGCGCGAAAAACTGTTTTTT. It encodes CASSSGQREKLFF.

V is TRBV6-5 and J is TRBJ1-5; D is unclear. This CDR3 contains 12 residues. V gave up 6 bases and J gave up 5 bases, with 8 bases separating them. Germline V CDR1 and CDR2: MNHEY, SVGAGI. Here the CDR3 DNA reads TGTGCCAGCAGCCACGCCGATCAGCCCCAGCATTTT. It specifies CASSHADQPQHF.

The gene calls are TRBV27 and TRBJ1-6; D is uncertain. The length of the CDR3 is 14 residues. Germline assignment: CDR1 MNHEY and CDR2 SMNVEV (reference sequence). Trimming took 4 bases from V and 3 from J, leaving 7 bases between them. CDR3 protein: CASSSKGYNSPLHF. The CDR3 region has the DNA TGTGCCAGCAGTTCAAAGGGCTATAATTCACCCCTCCACTTT.

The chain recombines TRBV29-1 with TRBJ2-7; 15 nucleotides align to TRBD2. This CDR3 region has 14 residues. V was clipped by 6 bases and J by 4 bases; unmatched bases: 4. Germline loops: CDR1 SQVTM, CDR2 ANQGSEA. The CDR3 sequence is CSVTGTSGRYEQYF. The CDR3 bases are TGCAGCGTGACCGGGACTAGCGGGAGGTACGAGCAGTACTTC.

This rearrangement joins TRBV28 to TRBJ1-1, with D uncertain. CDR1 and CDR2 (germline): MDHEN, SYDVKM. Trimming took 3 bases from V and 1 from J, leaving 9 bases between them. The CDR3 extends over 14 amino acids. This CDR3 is CASSFLLGNTEAFF. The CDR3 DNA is TGTGCCAGCAGTTTCTTGTTGGGGAACACTGAAGCTTTCTTT.

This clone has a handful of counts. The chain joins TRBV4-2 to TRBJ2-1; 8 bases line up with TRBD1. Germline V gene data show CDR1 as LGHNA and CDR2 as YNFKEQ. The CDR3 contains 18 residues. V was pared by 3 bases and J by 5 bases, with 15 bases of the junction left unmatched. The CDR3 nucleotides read TGTGCCAGCAGCCAGGCGGACAGGGCATCTGGACTGAACAATGAGCAGTTCTTC. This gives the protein CASSQADRASGLNNEQFF.

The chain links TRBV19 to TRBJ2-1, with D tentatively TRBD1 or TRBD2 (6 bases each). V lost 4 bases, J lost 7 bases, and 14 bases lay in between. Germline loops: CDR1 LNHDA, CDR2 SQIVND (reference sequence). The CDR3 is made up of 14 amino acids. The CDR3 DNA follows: TGTGCCAGTAGTAGGGGGGCGCAAGGAAATGAGCAGTTCTTC. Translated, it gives CASSRGAQGNEQFF.

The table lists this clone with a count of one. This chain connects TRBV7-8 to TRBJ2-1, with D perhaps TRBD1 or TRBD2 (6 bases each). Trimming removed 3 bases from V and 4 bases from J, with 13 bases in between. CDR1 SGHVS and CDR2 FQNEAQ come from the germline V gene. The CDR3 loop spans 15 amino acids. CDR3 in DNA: TGTGCCAGCAGCTTCTCAGGGGACTTTTACAATGAGCAGTTCTTC. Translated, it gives CASSFSGDFYNEQFF.

Here the CDR3 DNA reads TGCGCCAGCAGCCCTCGGGTGGGCGGTGGTGAAGCTTTCTTT. This codes for CASSPRVGGGEAFF. V is TRBV4-3 and J is TRBJ1-1; no definite D call. Germline-derived CDR1 and CDR2 are LGHNA and YSLEER. Trimming pared 4 bases from V and 7 bases from J, leaving 16 bases between. The CDR3 sequence is 14 residues long.

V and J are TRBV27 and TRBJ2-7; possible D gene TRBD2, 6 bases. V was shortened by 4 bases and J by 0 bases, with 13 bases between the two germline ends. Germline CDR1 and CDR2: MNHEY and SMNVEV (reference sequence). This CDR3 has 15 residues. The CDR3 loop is CASSSRVSGSYEQYF. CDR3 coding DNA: TGTGCCAGCAGTTCCCGGGTTAGCGGCTCCTACGAGCAGTACTTC.

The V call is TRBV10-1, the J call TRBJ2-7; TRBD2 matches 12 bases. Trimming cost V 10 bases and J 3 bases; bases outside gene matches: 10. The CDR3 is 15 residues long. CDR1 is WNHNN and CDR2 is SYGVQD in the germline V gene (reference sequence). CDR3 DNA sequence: TGCGCCAAAACGGGACTAGCGGGCCCGCTCTACGAGCAGTACTTC. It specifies CAKTGLAGPLYEQYF.

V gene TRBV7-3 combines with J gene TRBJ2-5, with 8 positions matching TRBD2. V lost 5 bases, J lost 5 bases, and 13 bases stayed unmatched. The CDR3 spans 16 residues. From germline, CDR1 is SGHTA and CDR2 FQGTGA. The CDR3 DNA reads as TGTGCCAGCAGCCCATGGGGTAGCGGGGCTGAGGAGACCCAGTACTTC. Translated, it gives CASSPWGSGAEETQYF.

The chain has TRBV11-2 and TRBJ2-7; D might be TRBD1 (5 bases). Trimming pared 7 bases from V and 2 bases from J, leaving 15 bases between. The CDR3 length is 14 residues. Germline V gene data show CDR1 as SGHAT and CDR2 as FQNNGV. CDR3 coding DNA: TGTGCCAGCACCCAATCCAGGGTAACCTACGAGCAGTACTTC. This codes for CASTQSRVTYEQYF.

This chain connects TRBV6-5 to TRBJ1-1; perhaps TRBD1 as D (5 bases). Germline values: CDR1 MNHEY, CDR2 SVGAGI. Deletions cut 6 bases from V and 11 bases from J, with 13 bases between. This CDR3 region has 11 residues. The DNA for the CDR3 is TGTGCCAGCAGGCCGGGACGTCGGGCTTTCTTT. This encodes CASRPGRRAFF.

Here the CDR3 reads CASGRASDQPQHF. The CDR3 nucleotides read TGTGCCAGTGGCAGGGCGTCGGATCAGCCCCAGCATTTT. V gene TRBV19 combines with J gene TRBJ1-5; TRBD1 is a possible D gene (5 bases). There are 13 residues in the CDR3. Between the trimmed V and J ends, which lost 8 bases and 5 bases, there was a span of 13 bases. Germline V gene lookup returns CDR1 LNHDA and CDR2 SQIVND (reference sequence).

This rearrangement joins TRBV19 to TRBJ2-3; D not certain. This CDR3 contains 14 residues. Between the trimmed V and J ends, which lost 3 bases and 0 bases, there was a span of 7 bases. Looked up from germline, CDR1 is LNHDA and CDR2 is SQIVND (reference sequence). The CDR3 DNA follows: TGTGCCAGTAGTATGAGCGAGAGCACAGATACGCAGTATTTT. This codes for CASSMSESTDTQYF.

CDR3 coding DNA: TGTGCCAGCAGTTTAGCGGGGTGGATTTCCGGGGAGCTGTTTTTT. Translated: CASSLAGWISGELFF. The V and J genes are TRBV27 and TRBJ2-2; a possible D gene is TRBD2 (6 bases). CDR1 is MNHEY, CDR2 SMNVEV, per germline (reference sequence). Trimming took 2 bases from V and 6 from J, leaving 13 bases between them. The CDR3 is 15 residues long.

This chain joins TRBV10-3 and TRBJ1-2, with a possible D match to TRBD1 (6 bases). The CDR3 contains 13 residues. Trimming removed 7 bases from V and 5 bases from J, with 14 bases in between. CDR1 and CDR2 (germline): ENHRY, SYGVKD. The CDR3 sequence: CAITPTGKYGYTF. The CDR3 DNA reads TGTGCCATCACCCCAACAGGGAAATATGGCTACACCTTC.

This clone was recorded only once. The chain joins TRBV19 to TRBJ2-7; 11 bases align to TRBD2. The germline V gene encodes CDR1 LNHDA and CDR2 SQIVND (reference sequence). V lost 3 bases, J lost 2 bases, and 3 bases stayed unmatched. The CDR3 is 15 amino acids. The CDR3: CASSITSGSTYEQYF. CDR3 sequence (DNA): TGTGCCAGTAGTATTACTAGCGGGAGTACCTACGAGCAGTACTTC.

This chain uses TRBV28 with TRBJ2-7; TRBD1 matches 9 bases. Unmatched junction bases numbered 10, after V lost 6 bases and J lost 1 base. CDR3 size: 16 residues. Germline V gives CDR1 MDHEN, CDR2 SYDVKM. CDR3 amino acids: CASSLAGTGRSYEQYF. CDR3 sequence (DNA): TGTGCCAGCAGCTTAGCCGGGACAGGGCGGTCCTACGAGCAGTACTTC.

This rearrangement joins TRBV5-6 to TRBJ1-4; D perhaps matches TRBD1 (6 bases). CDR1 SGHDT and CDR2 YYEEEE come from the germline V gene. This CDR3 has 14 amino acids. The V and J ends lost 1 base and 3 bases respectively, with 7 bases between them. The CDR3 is CASSLRGANEKLFF. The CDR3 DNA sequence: TGTGCCAGCAGCTTGAGGGGGGCTAATGAAAAACTGTTTTTT.

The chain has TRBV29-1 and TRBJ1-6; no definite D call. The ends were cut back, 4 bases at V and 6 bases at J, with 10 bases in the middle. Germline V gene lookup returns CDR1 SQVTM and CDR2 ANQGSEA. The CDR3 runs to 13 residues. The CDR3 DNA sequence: TGCAGCGTTGCGGCAGGAATTAATTCACCCCTCCACTTT. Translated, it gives CSVAAGINSPLHF.

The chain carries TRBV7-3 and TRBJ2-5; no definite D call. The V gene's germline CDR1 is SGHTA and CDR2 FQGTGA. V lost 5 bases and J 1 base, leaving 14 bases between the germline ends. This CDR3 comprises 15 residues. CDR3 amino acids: CASSPDVARQETQYF. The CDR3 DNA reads TGTGCCAGCAGCCCAGATGTGGCGCGCCAAGAGACCCAGTACTTC.